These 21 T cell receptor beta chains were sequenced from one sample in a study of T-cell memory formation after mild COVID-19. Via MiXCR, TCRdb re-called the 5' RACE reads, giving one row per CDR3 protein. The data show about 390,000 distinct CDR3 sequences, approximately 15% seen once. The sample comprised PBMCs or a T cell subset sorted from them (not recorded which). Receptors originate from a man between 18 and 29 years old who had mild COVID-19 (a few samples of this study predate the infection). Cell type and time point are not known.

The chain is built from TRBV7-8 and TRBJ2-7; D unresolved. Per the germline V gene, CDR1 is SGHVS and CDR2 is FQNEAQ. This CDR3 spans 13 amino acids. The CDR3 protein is CASSLSATYEQCV. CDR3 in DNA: TGTGCCAGCAGCTTATCTGCCACCTACGAGCAGTGCGTC.

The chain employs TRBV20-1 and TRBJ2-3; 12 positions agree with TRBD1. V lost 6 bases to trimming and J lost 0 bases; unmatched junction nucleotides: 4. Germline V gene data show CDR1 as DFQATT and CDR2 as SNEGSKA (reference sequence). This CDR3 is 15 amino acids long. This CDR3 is CSAGQGAESTDTQYF. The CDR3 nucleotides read TGCAGTGCGGGACAGGGGGCCGAGAGCACAGATACGCAGTATTTT.

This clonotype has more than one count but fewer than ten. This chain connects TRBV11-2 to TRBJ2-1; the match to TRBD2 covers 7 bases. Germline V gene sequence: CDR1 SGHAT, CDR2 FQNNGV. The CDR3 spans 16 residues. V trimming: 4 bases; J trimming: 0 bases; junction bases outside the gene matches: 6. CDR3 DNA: TGTGCCAGCAGCTCGTGGGTAGCGGGCTCCTACAATGAGCAGTTCTTC. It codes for CASSSWVAGSYNEQFF.

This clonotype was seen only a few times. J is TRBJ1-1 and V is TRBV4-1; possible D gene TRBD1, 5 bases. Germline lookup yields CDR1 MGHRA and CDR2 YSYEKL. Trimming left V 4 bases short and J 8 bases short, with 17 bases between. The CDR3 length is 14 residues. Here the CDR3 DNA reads TGCGCCAGCAGCCCCATATTGCGGGGCAGAGAAGCTTTCTTT. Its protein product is CASSPILRGREAFF.

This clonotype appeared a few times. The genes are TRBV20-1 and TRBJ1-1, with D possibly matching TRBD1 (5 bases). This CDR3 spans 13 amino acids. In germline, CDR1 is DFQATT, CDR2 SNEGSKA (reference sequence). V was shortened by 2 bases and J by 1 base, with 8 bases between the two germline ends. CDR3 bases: TGCAGTGCTAGAAAAGGACAGAACACTGAAGCTTTCTTT. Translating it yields CSARKGQNTEAFF.

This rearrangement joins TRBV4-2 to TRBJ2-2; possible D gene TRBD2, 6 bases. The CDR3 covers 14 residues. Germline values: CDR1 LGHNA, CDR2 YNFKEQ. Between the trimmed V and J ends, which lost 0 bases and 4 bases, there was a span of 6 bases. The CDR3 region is CASSQELATGELFF. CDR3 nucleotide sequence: TGTGCCAGCAGCCAAGAACTAGCCACCGGGGAGCTGTTTTTT.

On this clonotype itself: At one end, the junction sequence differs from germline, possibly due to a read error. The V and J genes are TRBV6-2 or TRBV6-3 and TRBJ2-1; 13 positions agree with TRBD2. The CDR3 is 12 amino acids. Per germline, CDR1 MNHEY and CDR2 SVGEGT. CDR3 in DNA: TGTGCCAGCAGCCCCAGGACTAGCGGGGGCTACTTC. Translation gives CASSPRTSGGYF.

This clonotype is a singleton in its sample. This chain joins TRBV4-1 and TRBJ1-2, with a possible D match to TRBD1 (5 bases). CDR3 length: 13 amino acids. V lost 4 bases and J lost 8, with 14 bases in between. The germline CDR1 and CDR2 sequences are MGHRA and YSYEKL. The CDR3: CASSPQDTRGYTF. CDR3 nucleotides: TGCGCCAGCAGCCCCCAGGACACTCGGGGCTACACCTTC.

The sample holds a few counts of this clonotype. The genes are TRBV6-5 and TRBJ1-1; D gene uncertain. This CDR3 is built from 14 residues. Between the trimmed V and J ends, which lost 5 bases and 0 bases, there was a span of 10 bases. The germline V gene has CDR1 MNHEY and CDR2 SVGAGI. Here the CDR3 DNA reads TGTGCCAGCAGTCTAGACATCCTGAACACTGAAGCTTTCTTT. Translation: CASSLDILNTEAFF.

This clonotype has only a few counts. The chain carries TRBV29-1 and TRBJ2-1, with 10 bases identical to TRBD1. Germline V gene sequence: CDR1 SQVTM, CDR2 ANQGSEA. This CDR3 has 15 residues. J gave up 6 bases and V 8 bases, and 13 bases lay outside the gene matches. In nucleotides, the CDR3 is TGCAGCACCTCCCCGACGGGGACAGGGGTCAATGAGCAGTTCTTC. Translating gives CSTSPTGTGVNEQFF.

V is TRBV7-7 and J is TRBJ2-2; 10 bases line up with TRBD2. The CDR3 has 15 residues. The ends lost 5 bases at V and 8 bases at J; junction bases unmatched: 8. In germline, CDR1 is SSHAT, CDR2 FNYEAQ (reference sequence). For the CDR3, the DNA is TGTGCCAGCAGCGTGGGACTAGCGTCTAATGGGGAGCTGTTTTTT. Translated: CASSVGLASNGELFF. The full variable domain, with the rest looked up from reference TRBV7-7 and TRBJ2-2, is GAGVSQSPRYKVTKRGQDVTLRCDPISSHATLYWYQQALGQGPEFLTYFNYEAQPDKSGLPSDRFSAERPEGSISTLTIQRTEQRDSAMYRCASSVGLASNGELFFGEGSRLTVL.

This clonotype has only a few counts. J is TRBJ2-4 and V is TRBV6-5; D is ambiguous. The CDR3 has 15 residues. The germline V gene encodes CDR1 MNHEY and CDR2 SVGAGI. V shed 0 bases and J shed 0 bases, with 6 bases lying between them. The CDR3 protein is CASSYSTLAKNIQYF. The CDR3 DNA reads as TGTGCCAGCAGTTACTCTACACTAGCCAAAAACATTCAGTACTTC.

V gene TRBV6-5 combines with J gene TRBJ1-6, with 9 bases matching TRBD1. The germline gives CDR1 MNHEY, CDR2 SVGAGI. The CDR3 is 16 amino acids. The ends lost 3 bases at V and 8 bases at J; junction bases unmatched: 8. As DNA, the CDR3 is TGTGCCAGCAGTTATACCCAGGACAGGGGCGATTCACCCCTCCACTTT. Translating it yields CASSYTQDRGDSPLHF.

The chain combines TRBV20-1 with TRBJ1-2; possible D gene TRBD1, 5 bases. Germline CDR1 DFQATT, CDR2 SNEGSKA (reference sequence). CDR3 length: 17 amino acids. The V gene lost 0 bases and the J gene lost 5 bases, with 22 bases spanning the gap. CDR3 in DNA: TGCAGTGCTAGAGATTGGTCGGGACGGACGACTTATTATGGCTACACCTTC. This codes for CSARDWSGRTTYYGYTF.

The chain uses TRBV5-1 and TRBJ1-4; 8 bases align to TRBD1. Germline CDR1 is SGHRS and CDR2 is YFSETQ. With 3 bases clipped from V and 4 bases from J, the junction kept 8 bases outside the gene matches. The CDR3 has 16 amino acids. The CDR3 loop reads CASSSTGASNNEKLFF. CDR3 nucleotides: TGCGCCAGCAGCTCGACAGGGGCGAGTAATAATGAAAAACTGTTTTTT.

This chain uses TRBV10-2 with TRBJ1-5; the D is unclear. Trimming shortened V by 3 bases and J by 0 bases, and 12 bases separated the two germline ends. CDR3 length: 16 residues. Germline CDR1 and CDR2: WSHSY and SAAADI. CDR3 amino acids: CASSDGGDYSNQPQHF. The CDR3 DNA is TGCGCCAGCAGTGATGGTGGGGATTATAGCAATCAGCCCCAGCATTTT.

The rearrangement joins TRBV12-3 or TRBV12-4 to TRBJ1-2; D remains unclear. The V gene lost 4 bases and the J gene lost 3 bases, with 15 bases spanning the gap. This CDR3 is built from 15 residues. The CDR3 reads CASSSGPHLDYGYTF. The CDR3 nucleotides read TGTGCCAGCAGTTCAGGACCGCACCTAGACTATGGCTACACCTTC.

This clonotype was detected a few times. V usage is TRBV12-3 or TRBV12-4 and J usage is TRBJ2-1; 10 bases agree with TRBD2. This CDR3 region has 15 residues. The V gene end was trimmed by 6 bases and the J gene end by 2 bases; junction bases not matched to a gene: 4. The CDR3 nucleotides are TGTGCCAGCAGCCTAGCGGGGGTGACCTACAATGAGCAGTTCTTC. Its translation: CASSLAGVTYNEQFF.

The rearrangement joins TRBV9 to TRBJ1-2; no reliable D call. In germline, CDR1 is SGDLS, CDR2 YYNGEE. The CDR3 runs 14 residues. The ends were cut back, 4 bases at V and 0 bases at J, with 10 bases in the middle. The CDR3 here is CASSPGGSNYGYTF. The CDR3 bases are TGTGCCAGCAGCCCCGGTGGCTCTAACTATGGCTACACCTTC.

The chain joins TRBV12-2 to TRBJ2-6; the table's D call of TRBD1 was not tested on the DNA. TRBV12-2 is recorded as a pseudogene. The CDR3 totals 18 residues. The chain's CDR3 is CASRLRAGLLSGANVLTF. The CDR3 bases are TGTGCAAGTCGCTTACGGGCAGGGCTTCTCTCTGGGGCCAACGTCCTGACTTTC.

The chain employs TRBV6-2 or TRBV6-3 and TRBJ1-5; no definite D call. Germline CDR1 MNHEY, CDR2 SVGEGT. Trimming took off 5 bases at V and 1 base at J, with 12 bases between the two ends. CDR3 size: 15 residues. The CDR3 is CASSPFGGSNQPQHF. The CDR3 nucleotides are TGTGCCAGCAGTCCCTTCGGTGGGAGCAATCAGCCCCAGCATTTT.